In this sample, the clone carrying this T cell receptor (beta chain) turned up a few times. The CDR3 sequence is 17 residues long. V was pared by 0 bases and J by 4 bases, with 18 bases between. In germline, CDR1 is SEHNR, CDR2 FQNEAQ (reference sequence). The sample originates from a study of blood T cell repertoires in COVID-19. Study summary: COVID-19 samples from acute and convalescent phases originated in the United States, Italy and Spain.

Authors' analysis steps: Amplification from reference gene primers served as the basis for estimated nucleated cell counts. The repertoire was sequenced with immunoSEQ multiplex PCR; TCRdb's copy has only in-frame clones and lacks some. V and J calls plus clone size are reproduced from that table; the DNA served to infer D and trimming. Counted here are roughly 84,000 clones, roughly 75% occurring once; the ten biggest clones make up 4% to 5%. The sequenced sample was peripheral blood. The clonotype originates from a woman in her 50s with acute or convalescent COVID-19. The chain has TRBV7-9 and TRBJ2-5, with D perhaps TRBD2 (6 bases). This chain's CDR3 is CASSLATSWGGTETQYF. The CDR3 coding sequence is TGTGCCAGCAGCTTAGCAACTTCCTGGGGAGGAACAGAGACCCAGTACTTC.